These T cell receptor beta chains were read from a single sample in a study of blood T cells in healthy people across ages. TCRdb reprocessed the 5' RACE reads with MiXCR, giving one entry per CDR3 protein. The sample includes about 1,800,000 distinct CDR3 sequences, 28% of them seen just once. The sequenced material came from blood. The receptors shown here come from a woman in her twenties or thirties in good health. Both conserved end residues are part of each CDR3. The D gene is left open where the match is weak. The listing skips clone size in some rows; elsewhere it reads once, few, many or a size class.

abundance: many; d_gene: -; j_gene: TRBJ1-4; v_gene: TRBV7-2; CDR3nt: TGTGCCAGCAGCCCAGACGGCCAGAGAAAACGGGAAAAACTGTTTTTT; CDR3aa: CASSPDGQRKREKLFF
abundance: many; d_gene: -; j_gene: TRBJ2-3; v_gene: TRBV6-1; CDR3nt: TGTGCCAGCAGTGGCCCACTGGTGGCAGATACGCAGTATTTT; CDR3aa: CASSGPLVADTQYF
abundance: -; d_gene: TRBD2; j_gene: TRBJ2-1; v_gene: TRBV20-1; CDR3nt: TGCAGTGCTATCCTAGCGGGTCGCTCCTACAATGAGCAGTTCTTC; CDR3aa: CSAILAGRSYNEQFF
abundance: -; d_gene: -; j_gene: TRBJ2-7; v_gene: TRBV6-5; CDR3nt: TGTGCCAGCAGTAGCCGGAGGGGGCTAAACGAGCAGTACTTC; CDR3aa: CASSSRRGLNEQYF
abundance: few; d_gene: -; j_gene: TRBJ1-5; v_gene: TRBV28; CDR3nt: TGTGCCAGCAGACTAATGAGTTCAGGTTTAACCCAGCCCCAGCATTTT; CDR3aa: CASRLMSSGLTQPQHF
abundance: few; d_gene: TRBD1; j_gene: TRBJ1-2; v_gene: TRBV20-1; CDR3nt: TGCAGTGCTAGAAATCTGGGACAGGGAAGAGGGATTTATCAAGGCTACACCTTC; CDR3aa: CSARNLGQGRGIYQGYTF
abundance: -; d_gene: TRBD1; j_gene: TRBJ1-2; v_gene: TRBV4-1; CDR3nt: TGCGCCAGCAGCCAAGTGCTCAGGGGGGAAAACTATGGCTACACCTTC; CDR3aa: CASSQVLRGENYGYTF
abundance: -; d_gene: -; j_gene: TRBJ2-1; v_gene: TRBV9; CDR3nt: TGTGCCAGCAGCGTAGCTCTGATCGCCAATGAGCAGTTCTTC; CDR3aa: CASSVALIANEQFF
abundance: -; d_gene: -; j_gene: TRBJ2-2; v_gene: TRBV28; CDR3nt: TGTGCCAGCAGGTCCCGGGACACCTGGGAGCTGTTTTTT; CDR3aa: CASRSRDTWELFF
abundance: -; d_gene: TRBD2; j_gene: TRBJ2-3; v_gene: TRBV10-3; CDR3nt: TGTGCCATCAGTGAACTAGCGGGAGGGGTAGATACGCAGTATTTT; CDR3aa: CAISELAGGVDTQYF